Listed below are T cell receptor beta chains from one sample, sequenced in a study of post-analysis software for immune sequencing data. TCRdb reprocessed the PCR reads with MiXCR, giving one entry per CDR3 protein. The sample records about 770,000 distinct CDR3 sequences, around 45% being singletons. Sequenced material: blood. The receptors derive from a girl aged 10 to 17 with multiple sclerosis. Each CDR3 is given with its conserved first and last residue. D genes are given only for firm matches. Only part of the rows carry a size: once, few, many, or a class if the clone is expanded.

>-|-|TRBJ2-5|TRBV7-6
TGTGCCAGCACCCTTAGTGGGGCCCCAGAGACCCAGTACTTC
CASTLSGAPETQYF
>-|once|TRBJ2-5|TRBV30
TGTGCCTGGAGTGTCGGACTTCAAGAGACCCAGTACTTC
CAWSVGLQETQYF
>TRBD2|-|TRBJ2-2|TRBV29-1
TGCAGCGTTGAACTTCGGGGGGCCGGGGAGCTGTTTTTT
CSVELRGAGELFF
>-|-|TRBJ2-3|TRBV12-3/TRBV12-4
TGTGCCAGCAGTTTAGCGGGAGTCGACCCAGATACGCAGTATTTT
CASSLAGVDPDTQYF
>-|-|TRBJ1-2|TRBV12-3/TRBV12-4
TGTGCCAGCAGTTTAGCAGGCCACTATGGCTACACCTTC
CASSLAGHYGYTF
>TRBD2|few|TRBJ2-5|TRBV28
TGTGCCAGCAGACTTACCCCGACTAGCGGAGAGACCCAGTACTTC
CASRLTPTSGETQYF
>-|-|TRBJ1-6|TRBV5-1
TGCGCCAGCAGCCTGGAGCCAGGCGGGGGTTCACCCCCCCACTTT
CASSLEPGGGSPPHF
>-|-|TRBJ1-2|TRBV4-2
TGTGCCAGCAGCCAAGGTGGTTCAGGTGGGGGGGCTCTCTATGGCTACACCTTC
CASSQGGSGGGALYGYTF
>TRBD2|-|TRBJ2-1|TRBV27
TGTGCCAGCAGATACGGCCAAGCGGGGGGCAATGAGCAGTTCTTC
CASRYGQAGGNEQFF
>-|-|TRBJ1-2|TRBV28
TGTGCCAGCAGTCTCAACCGGGACCCATCTAACTATGGCTACACCTTC
CASSLNRDPSNYGYTF
>TRBD2|-|TRBJ2-3|TRBV7-3
TGTGCCAGCAGCTTAACGGCGGGAGGCCCGGGAGATACGCAGTATTTT
CASSLTAGGPGDTQYF
>TRBD1|-|TRBJ2-1|TRBV24-1
TGTGCCACCAGTGAATCGGGACAGGGTAGGTTCTTC
CATSESGQGRFF
>-|-|TRBJ1-1|TRBV4-1
TGCGCCAGCAGCCCGGTCCGGACAGAAGCTCTATTGGACACTGAAGCTTTCTTT
CASSPVRTEALLDTEAFF
>TRBD1|-|TRBJ2-2|TRBV12-3/TRBV12-4
TGTGCCAGCAATTTGGGACAGGGGGTCTCCGGGGAGCTGTTTTTT
CASNLGQGVSGELFF
>TRBD2|-|TRBJ2-1|TRBV20-1
TGCAGTGCCACTAGCGGGAGGGCTGTTTATGAGCAGTTCTTC
CSATSGRAVYEQFF
>TRBD2|-|TRBJ2-1|TRBV7-9
TGTGCCAGCAGCCCTCCTAGCGGGAGAAAATCCTACAATGAGCAGTTCTTC
CASSPPSGRKSYNEQFF
>-|-|TRBJ1-2|TRBV5-6
TGTGCCAGCAGCTTGGTTGCCGGGACACCTAACTATGGCTACACCTTC
CASSLVAGTPNYGYTF
>-|-|TRBJ2-7|TRBV28
TGTGCCAGCAGTTTAGTGGGATACAATGAGCAGTACTTC
CASSLVGYNEQYF
>TRBD2|few|TRBJ2-3|TRBV20-1
TGCAGTGCTAGACCCCAACTAGCGGGAGCGGGAGATACGCAGTATTTT
CSARPQLAGAGDTQYF
>-|-|TRBJ2-1|TRBV5-1
TGCGCCAGCAGCTACCGGGACACCAACTTATGGGATGAGCAGTTCTTC
CASSYRDTNLWDEQFF
>TRBD1|-|TRBJ1-6|TRBV7-8
TGTGCCAGCAGCCCTCGGACAGGGGAAGAGACCCTCCACTTT
CASSPRTGEETLHF
>TRBD2|few|TRBJ2-3|TRBV12-3/TRBV12-4
TGTGCCAGCGGACCGGGACTAGCGGGAGAGGCAGATACGCAGTATTTT
CASGPGLAGEADTQYF
>-|-|TRBJ2-1|TRBV20-1
TGCAGTGCCCCGGTCGCCTACAATGAGCAGTTCTTC
CSAPVAYNEQFF
>TRBD2|-|TRBJ2-1|TRBV29-1
TGCAGCGTACTCGCTGGCGGGAGCCCCCCCTGGAATGAGCAGTTCTTC
CSVLAGGSPPWNEQFF
>-|-|TRBJ2-7|TRBV20-1
TGCAGTGCTCCCCCTGCGGGGAGCTCCTACGAGCAGTACTTC
CSAPPAGSSYEQYF
>-|-|TRBJ2-7|TRBV13
TGTGCCAGCAGCCCTTCGGGCGGCAACTCCTACGAGCAGTACTTC
CASSPSGGNSYEQYF
>-|few|TRBJ2-5|TRBV6-2/TRBV6-3
TGTGCCAGCAGTTACTCGTCGGGGCTGAGGGAGACCCAGTACTTC
CASSYSSGLRETQYF
>-|-|TRBJ2-1|TRBV6-6
TGTGCCAGCAGTTACTCGACAGGTCGAGAGCAGTTCTTC
CASSYSTGREQFF
>TRBD1|few|TRBJ2-5|TRBV29-1
TGCAGCGTTGCCTTACAGGGGGCCGCGAAAGAGACCCAGTACTTC
CSVALQGAAKETQYF
>-|-|TRBJ2-1|TRBV7-8
TGTGCCAGCAGCTTAAGGGGTCGGGGCCAGAGCTCCTACAATGAGCAGTTCTTC
CASSLRGRGQSSYNEQFF
>-|-|TRBJ2-1|TRBV7-2
TGTGCCAGCAGCTGGCAGGGGCGCCCCCTGTCCCCTAAATTTGAGCAGTTCTTC
CASSWQGRPLSPKFEQFF
>-|few|TRBJ1-1|TRBV19
TGTGCCAGTAGTAGGGAGATGAACACTGAAGCTTTCTTT
CASSREMNTEAFF
>-|-|TRBJ2-7|TRBV27
TGTGCCAGCAGCCCCAACCCGAGCTCCTACGAGCAGTACTTC
CASSPNPSSYEQYF
>TRBD2|-|TRBJ2-7|TRBV10-3
TGTGCCATCAGTGAGTCTCCCGGGACTAGTTCCTACGAGCAGTACTTC
CAISESPGTSSYEQYF
>-|-|TRBJ2-3|TRBV12-3/TRBV12-4
TGTGCCAGCAGTGGCGGGCCAGATACGCAGTATTTT
CASSGGPDTQYF
>-|few|TRBJ2-1|TRBV6-5
TGTGCCAGCAGTTACTCGATGGGCCCCTTTGGCTACAATGAGCAGTTCTTC
CASSYSMGPFGYNEQFF
>-|-|TRBJ2-5|TRBV7-9
TGTGCCAGCAGCGCCTGGGACCGCGATCCGGAGACCCAGTACTTC
CASSAWDRDPETQYF
>-|-|TRBJ2-5|TRBV29-1
TGCAGCGTAGACGGGGGCGGGGTTCAGGAGACCCAGTACTTC
CSVDGGGVQETQYF
>-|-|TRBJ2-5|TRBV20-1
TGCAGTGCTACCTACCAGGCGAAAGAGACCCAGTACTTC
CSATYQAKETQYF